Listed below are T cell receptor beta chains from one sample, sequenced in a study of T cells of healthy individuals. TCRdb re-called the 5' RACE reads through MiXCR, storing one row per CDR3 protein. Of 95,000 to 100,000 distinct CDR3 sequences detected, approximately 15% appear once; the ten largest clones hold more than 5.5%. Every receptor here comes from a human donor in good health. The CDR3 runs from the conserved cysteine through the conserved F or W. Fields, in order: D gene, V gene, clone size, J gene, CDR3 DNA, CDR3 protein. A D gene is named only where the DNA matches it firmly. Clone size appears in some rows only: once, few, many, or a class for an expanded clone.

d_call: NA
v_call: TRBV20-1
clone_size: many
j_call: TRBJ1-5
cdr3_nt: TGCAGTGCTAGTGGAGGGGAGCCCTTTCAGCCCCAGCATTTT
cdr3_aa: CSASGGEPFQPQHF

d_call: NA
v_call: TRBV14
clone_size: NA
j_call: TRBJ1-1
cdr3_nt: TGTGCCAGCAGCCAAGATTTCGTCGCTGAAGCTTTCTTT
cdr3_aa: CASSQDFVAEAFF

d_call: NA
v_call: TRBV6-1
clone_size: many
j_call: TRBJ1-5
cdr3_nt: TGTGCCAGCAGAAGCGAACAGGATCCCAATCAGCCCCAGCATTTT
cdr3_aa: CASRSEQDPNQPQHF

d_call: NA
v_call: TRBV6-1
clone_size: few
j_call: TRBJ2-7
cdr3_nt: TGTGCCAGCGGTATTTTCTCCTACGAGCAGTACTTC
cdr3_aa: CASGIFSYEQYF

d_call: NA
v_call: TRBV7-9
clone_size: few
j_call: TRBJ1-1
cdr3_nt: TGTGCCAGCAGCTTACGACTGGGGACCAAGAACACTGAAGCTTTCTTT
cdr3_aa: CASSLRLGTKNTEAFF

d_call: NA
v_call: TRBV3-1
clone_size: many
j_call: TRBJ2-1
cdr3_nt: TGTGCCAGCAGCTACCCTGCCTACAATGAGCAGTTCTTC
cdr3_aa: CASSYPAYNEQFF

d_call: NA
v_call: TRBV20-1
clone_size: NA
j_call: TRBJ1-5
cdr3_nt: TGCAGTATAAAAGGGGGTCCCAATCAGCCCCAGCATTTT
cdr3_aa: CSIKGGPNQPQHF

d_call: NA
v_call: TRBV20-1
clone_size: few
j_call: TRBJ1-1
cdr3_nt: TGCAGTGCTAGCTTGAGGAGGGTGGCCACTGAAGCTTTCTTT
cdr3_aa: CSASLRRVATEAFF

d_call: NA
v_call: TRBV20-1
clone_size: few
j_call: TRBJ1-1
cdr3_nt: TGCAGTGCTAGGCAGAACACTGAAGCTTTCTTT
cdr3_aa: CSARQNTEAFF

d_call: NA
v_call: TRBV9
clone_size: few
j_call: TRBJ2-1
cdr3_nt: TGTGCCAGCAGCGTAGACGGGGGTGAGCAGTTCTTC
cdr3_aa: CASSVDGGEQFF

d_call: TRBD1
v_call: TRBV7-8
clone_size: NA
j_call: TRBJ1-1
cdr3_nt: TGTGCCAGCAGCCCCAGACAGGGGGCGGGGTACACTGAAGCTTTCTTT
cdr3_aa: CASSPRQGAGYTEAFF

d_call: NA
v_call: TRBV5-5
clone_size: NA
j_call: TRBJ1-1
cdr3_nt: TGTGCCAGCAGCTTCGTACCGTTTGACACTGAAGCTTTCTTT
cdr3_aa: CASSFVPFDTEAFF

d_call: NA
v_call: TRBV20-1
clone_size: NA
j_call: TRBJ2-3
cdr3_nt: TGCAGTGCTAGAGTCCCACCCACAGATACGCAGTATTTT
cdr3_aa: CSARVPPTDTQYF

d_call: TRBD2
v_call: TRBV7-9
clone_size: few
j_call: TRBJ2-7
cdr3_nt: TGTGCCAGCTCAACTAGCGGGACCTACGAGCAGTACTTC
cdr3_aa: CASSTSGTYEQYF

d_call: TRBD1
v_call: TRBV20-1
clone_size: NA
j_call: TRBJ1-1
cdr3_nt: TGCAGTGCTAGAGACCCCGGACAGGGCCAAGGGGGTGAAGCTTTCTTT
cdr3_aa: CSARDPGQGQGGEAFF

d_call: NA
v_call: TRBV28
clone_size: NA
j_call: TRBJ2-7
cdr3_nt: TGTGCCAGCAGTTTCCCCACTGCAGGGGAGGACGAGCAGTACTTC
cdr3_aa: CASSFPTAGEDEQYF

d_call: NA
v_call: TRBV19
clone_size: NA
j_call: TRBJ2-2
cdr3_nt: TGTGCCAGTAGTATTCTCGCGGAAAGCTACACCGGGGAGCTGTTTTTT
cdr3_aa: CASSILAESYTGELFF

d_call: TRBD1
v_call: TRBV20-1
clone_size: many
j_call: TRBJ1-2
cdr3_nt: TGCAGTGCTGCTGGACAGGGCTTGGGCTACACCTTC
cdr3_aa: CSAAGQGLGYTF

d_call: NA
v_call: TRBV20-1
clone_size: few
j_call: TRBJ2-5
cdr3_nt: TGCAGTGCTAGACGCGACGGGACGCGGGAGACCCAGTACTTC
cdr3_aa: CSARRDGTRETQYF

d_call: NA
v_call: TRBV9
clone_size: many
j_call: TRBJ2-1
cdr3_nt: TGTGCCAGCAGCGTAGTATTTGGCTCCTACAATGAGCAGTTCTTC
cdr3_aa: CASSVVFGSYNEQFF

d_call: TRBD1
v_call: TRBV4-3
clone_size: many
j_call: TRBJ1-2
cdr3_nt: TGCGCCAGCAGCCAAGATCTGGGTGGACAGGGGGATGGCTACACCTTC
cdr3_aa: CASSQDLGGQGDGYTF

d_call: TRBD2
v_call: TRBV7-2
clone_size: NA
j_call: TRBJ2-7
cdr3_nt: TGTGCCAGCAGCCTTGTGGGAGGGCCTTCCTACGAGCAGTACTTC
cdr3_aa: CASSLVGGPSYEQYF

d_call: NA
v_call: TRBV5-1
clone_size: NA
j_call: TRBJ2-1
cdr3_nt: TGCGCCAGCAGCGAGGGTATAGGCAATGAGCAGTTCTTC
cdr3_aa: CASSEGIGNEQFF